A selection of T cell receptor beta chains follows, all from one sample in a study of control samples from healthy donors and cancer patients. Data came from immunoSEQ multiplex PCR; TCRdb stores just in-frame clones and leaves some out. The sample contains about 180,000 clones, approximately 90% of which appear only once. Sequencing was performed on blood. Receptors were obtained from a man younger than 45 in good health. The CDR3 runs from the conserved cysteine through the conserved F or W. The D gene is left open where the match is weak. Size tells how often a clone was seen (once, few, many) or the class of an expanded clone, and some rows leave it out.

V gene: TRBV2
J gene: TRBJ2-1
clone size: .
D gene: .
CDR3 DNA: TGTGCCACCAGGGGGGGGGCGTACAATGAGCAGTTCTTC
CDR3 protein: CATRGGAYNEQFF

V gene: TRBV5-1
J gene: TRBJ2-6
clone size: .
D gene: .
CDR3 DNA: TGCGCCAGCAGCTTGTCCAGTGCTGGGGCCAACGTCCTGACTTTC
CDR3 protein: CASSLSSAGANVLTF

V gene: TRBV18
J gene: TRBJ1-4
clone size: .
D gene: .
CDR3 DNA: TGTGCCAGCTCACCTTTCCCGAAACAGGGCGAAGAAAAACTGTTTTTT
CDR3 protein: CASSPFPKQGEEKLFF

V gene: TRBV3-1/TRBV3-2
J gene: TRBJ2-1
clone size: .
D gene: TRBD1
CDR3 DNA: TGTGCCAGCAGCCCCCGGGACAGGGCCTACAATGAGCAGTTCTTC
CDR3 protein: CASSPRDRAYNEQFF

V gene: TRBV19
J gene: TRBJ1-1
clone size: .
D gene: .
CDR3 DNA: TGTGCCAGTAGTATAGGTTACATGGCCTACACTGAAGCTTTCTTT
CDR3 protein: CASSIGYMAYTEAFF

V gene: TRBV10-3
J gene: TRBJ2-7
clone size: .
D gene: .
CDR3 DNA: TGTGCCATCAGTGTGGGGTTCGGGCGGTCCTACGAGCAGTACTTC
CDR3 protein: CAISVGFGRSYEQYF

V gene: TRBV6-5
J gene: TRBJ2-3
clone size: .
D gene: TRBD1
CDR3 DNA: TGTGCCAGCAGCGGCGCCAATAAACAGGGGGCACCGCAGTATTTT
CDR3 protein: CASSGANKQGAPQYF

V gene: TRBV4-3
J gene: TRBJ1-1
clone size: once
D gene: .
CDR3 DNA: TGCGCCAGCAGCCAAGATCAGGATACTGAAGCTTTCTTT
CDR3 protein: CASSQDQDTEAFF

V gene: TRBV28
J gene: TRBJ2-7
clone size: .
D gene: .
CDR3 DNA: TGTGCCAGCAGCTTATTTAGGACCTCGTTATACTTC
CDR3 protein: CASSLFRTSLYF

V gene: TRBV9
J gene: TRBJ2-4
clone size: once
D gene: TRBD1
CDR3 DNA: TGTGCCAGCAGCCTAAGCACCGGGACAGCAAATAACATTCAGTACTTC
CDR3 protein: CASSLSTGTANNIQYF

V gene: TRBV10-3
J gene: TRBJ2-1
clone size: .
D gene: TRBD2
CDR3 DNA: TGTGCCATCAGTGAGTCGCGGGGGGGAGATGAGCAGTTCTTC
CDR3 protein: CAISESRGGDEQFF

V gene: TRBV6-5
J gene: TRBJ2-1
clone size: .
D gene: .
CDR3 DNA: TGTGCCACCTCAACAGGGATTGCGTTCAATGAGCAGTTCTTC
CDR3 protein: CATSTGIAFNEQFF

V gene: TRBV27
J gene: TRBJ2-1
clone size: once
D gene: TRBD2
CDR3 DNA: TGTGCCAGCAGTCCTATGGCTAGCGGGATGGTTGAGCAGTTCTTC
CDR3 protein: CASSPMASGMVEQFF

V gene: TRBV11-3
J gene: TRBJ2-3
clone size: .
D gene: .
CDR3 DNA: TGTGCCAGCAGCTTAGGGTCCGGACGGTCAGATACGCAGTATTTT
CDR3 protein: CASSLGSGRSDTQYF

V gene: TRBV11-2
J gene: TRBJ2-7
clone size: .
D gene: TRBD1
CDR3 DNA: TGTGCCAGCAGCTTCCCCGGGACAGGGGTCGAGCAGTACTTC
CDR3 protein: CASSFPGTGVEQYF

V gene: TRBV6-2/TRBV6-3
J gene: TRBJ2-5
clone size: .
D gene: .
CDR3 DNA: TGTGCCAGCAGTTACGGTATCGGAGAGACCCAGTACTTC
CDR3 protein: CASSYGIGETQYF

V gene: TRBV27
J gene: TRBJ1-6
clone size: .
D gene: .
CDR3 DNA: TGTGCCAGCAGTTTAATTGGAGGCAATTCACCCCTCCACTTT
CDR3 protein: CASSLIGGNSPLHF

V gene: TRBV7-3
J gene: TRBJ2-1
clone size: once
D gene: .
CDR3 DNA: TGTGCCAGCAGCCCAAAGGCGGGCCTCGGTTACAATGAGCAGTTCTTC
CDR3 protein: CASSPKAGLGYNEQFF

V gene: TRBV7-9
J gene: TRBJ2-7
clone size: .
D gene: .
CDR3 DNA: TGTGCCAGCAGCTCACCTACAGCTTCGTGGGCCTACGAGCAGTACTTC
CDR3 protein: CASSSPTASWAYEQYF

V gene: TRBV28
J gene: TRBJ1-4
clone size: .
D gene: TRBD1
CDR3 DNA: TGTGCCAGCAGCCCGGGACAGTTTGCAACTAATGAAAAACTGTTTTTT
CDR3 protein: CASSPGQFATNEKLFF

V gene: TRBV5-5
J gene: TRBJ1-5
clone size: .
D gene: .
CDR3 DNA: TGTGCCAGCAGCTTGGCAGCAGGGACGGGGAATCAGCCCCAGCATTTT
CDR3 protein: CASSLAAGTGNQPQHF

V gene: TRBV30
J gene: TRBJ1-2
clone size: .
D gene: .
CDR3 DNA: TGTGCCTGGGGGAGGGACTATGGCTACACCTTC
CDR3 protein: CAWGRDYGYTF

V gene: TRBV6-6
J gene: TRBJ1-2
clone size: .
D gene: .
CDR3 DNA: TGTGCCAGCAGTCCGCCCAGGGGCCACGGCTATGGCTACACCTTC
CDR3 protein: CASSPPRGHGYGYTF

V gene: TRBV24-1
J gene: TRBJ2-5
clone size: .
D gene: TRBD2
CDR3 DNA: TGTGCCACCAGTGACCGACTAGCGGGAGAGGGAGAGACCCAGTACTTC
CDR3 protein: CATSDRLAGEGETQYF

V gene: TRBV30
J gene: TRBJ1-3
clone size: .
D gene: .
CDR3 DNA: TGTGCCTGGAGTGGGGGGCTAGGAAACACCATATATTTT
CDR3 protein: CAWSGGLGNTIYF

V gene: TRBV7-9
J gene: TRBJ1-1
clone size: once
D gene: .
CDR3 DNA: TGTGCCAGCAGCTCTAATAAGGGGTACACTGAAGCTTTCTTT
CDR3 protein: CASSSNKGYTEAFF

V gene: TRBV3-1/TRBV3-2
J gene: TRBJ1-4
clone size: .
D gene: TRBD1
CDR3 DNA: TGTGCCAGCAGCCATTCCGGGACAGGGGAAGAAAAACTGTTTTTT
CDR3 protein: CASSHSGTGEEKLFF

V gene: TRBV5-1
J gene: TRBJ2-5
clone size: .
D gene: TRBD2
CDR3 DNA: TGCGCCAGCAGCTACGGACTAGCGGGGGGTCCTAAGCGGGGAACTTCCCTCGAGACCCAGTACTTC
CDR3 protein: CASSYGLAGGPKRGTSLETQYF

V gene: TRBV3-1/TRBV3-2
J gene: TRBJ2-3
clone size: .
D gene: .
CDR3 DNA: TGTGCCAGCAGCCCCGGCACATACACAGATACGCAGTATTTT
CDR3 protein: CASSPGTYTDTQYF

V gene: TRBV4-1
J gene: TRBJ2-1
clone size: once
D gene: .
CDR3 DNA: TGCGCCAGCAGCCGTACGGGAGCTTCCAATGAGCAGTTCTTC
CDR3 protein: CASSRTGASNEQFF

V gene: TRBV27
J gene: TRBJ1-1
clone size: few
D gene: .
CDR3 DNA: TGTGCCAGCAGTTTAATAAGCCACACTGAAGCTTTCTTT
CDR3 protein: CASSLISHTEAFF

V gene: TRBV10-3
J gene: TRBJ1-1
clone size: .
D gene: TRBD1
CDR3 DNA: TGTGCCATCTCCGGGACAGGGGGAACCACTGAAGCTTTCTTT
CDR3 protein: CAISGTGGTTEAFF

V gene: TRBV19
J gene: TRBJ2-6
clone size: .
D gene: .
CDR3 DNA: TGTGCCAGTAGTATAGGGCTTACAGCTGGGGCCAACGTCCTGACTTTC
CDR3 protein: CASSIGLTAGANVLTF

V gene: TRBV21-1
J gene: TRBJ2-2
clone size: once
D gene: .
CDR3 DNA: TGTGCCAGCAGCAAAGTAAGGGCGAACACCGGGGAGCTGTTTTTT
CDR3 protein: CASSKVRANTGELFF

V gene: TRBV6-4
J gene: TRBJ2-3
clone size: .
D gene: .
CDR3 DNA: TGTGCCAGCAGTGAGGATCAGGGGCAGGGGTCAGATACGCAGTATTTT
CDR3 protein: CASSEDQGQGSDTQYF

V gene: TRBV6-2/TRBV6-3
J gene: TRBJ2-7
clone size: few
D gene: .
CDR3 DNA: TGTGCCAGCAGCGGTGACAGCCGCGGCTACGAGCAGTACTTC
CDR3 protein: CASSGDSRGYEQYF

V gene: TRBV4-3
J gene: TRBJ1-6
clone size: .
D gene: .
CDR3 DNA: TGCGCCAGCAGCCAAGAGTTACCCAGCCTTAATTCACCCCTCCACTTT
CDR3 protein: CASSQELPSLNSPLHF

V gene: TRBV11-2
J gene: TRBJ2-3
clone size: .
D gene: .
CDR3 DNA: TGTGCCAGCAGCTTAGGGTCCCGGCCCCCGCTAGATACGCAGTATTTT
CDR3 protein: CASSLGSRPPLDTQYF

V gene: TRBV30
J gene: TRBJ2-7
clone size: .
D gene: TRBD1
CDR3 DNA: TGTGCCTGGAGTCCTCTGACAGGGGGCTACGAGCAGTACTTC
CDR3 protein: CAWSPLTGGYEQYF

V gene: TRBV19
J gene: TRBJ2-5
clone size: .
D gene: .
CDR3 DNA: TGTGCCAGTAGTATTGGGACCCTAGGAAGAGAGACCCAGTACTTC
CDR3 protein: CASSIGTLGRETQYF

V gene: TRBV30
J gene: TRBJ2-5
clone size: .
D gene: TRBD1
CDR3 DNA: TGTGCCTGGCAACGCGGGACAGGAGAGACCCAGTACTTC
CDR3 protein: CAWQRGTGETQYF

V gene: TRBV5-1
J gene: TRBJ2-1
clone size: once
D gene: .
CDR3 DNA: TGCGCCAGCAGCTTGGCCCAGGGGAGTTCCTACAATGAGCAGTTCTTC
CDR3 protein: CASSLAQGSSYNEQFF

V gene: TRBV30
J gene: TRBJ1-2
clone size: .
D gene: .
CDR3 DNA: TGTGCCTGGAGTAGAAGGGGGGCTAACTATGGCTACACCTTC
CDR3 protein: CAWSRRGANYGYTF

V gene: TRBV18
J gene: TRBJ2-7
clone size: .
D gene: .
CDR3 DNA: TGTGCCAGCTCACTCGCGGACGAGCAGTACTTC
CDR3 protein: CASSLADEQYF

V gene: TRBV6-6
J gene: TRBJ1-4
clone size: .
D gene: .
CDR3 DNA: TGTGCCAGCAGGCGACAAAGGGTAATCGGCGCTAATGAAAAACTGTTTTTT
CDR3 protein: CASRRQRVIGANEKLFF

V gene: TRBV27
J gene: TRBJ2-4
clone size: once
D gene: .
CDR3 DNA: TGTGCCAGCAGTTACAGGCCTCCCAACATTCAGTACTTC
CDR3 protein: CASSYRPPNIQYF

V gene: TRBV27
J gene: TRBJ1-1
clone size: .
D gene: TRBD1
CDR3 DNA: TGTGCCAGCAGTTTGACAGGGGGGTTAATGAACACTGAAGCTTTCTTT
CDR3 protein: CASSLTGGLMNTEAFF

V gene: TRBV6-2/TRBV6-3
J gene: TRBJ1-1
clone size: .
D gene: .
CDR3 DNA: TGTGCCAGCAGCAAGAACTGGGGGCGGGACACTGAAGCTTTCTTT
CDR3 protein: CASSKNWGRDTEAFF

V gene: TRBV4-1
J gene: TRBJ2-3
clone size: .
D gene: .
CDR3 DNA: TGCGCCAGCAGCCGGGACAAAAACACAGATACGCAGTATTTT
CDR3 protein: CASSRDKNTDTQYF

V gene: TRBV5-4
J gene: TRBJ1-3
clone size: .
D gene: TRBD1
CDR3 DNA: TGTGCCAGCAGCTTGGAAGGGGGCGCAGGAAACACCATATATTTT
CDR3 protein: CASSLEGGAGNTIYF

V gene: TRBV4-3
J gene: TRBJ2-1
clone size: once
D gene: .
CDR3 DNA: TGCGCCAGCAGCCAACAGGCCTACAATGAGCAGTTCTTC
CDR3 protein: CASSQQAYNEQFF

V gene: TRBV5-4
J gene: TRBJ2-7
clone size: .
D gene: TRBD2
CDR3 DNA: TGTGCCAGCAGACCATGGACTAGCGGTTACGAGCAGTACTTC
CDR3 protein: CASRPWTSGYEQYF

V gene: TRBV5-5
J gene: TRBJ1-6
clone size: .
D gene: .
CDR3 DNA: TGTGCCAGCAGCTTGCAGGGCCGCTCCTATAATTCACCCCTCCACTTT
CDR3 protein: CASSLQGRSYNSPLHF

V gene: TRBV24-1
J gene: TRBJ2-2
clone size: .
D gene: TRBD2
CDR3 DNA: TGTGCCACCAGTGCGGCGGGAGGGCCCAGCACCGGGGAGCTGTTTTTT
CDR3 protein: CATSAAGGPSTGELFF

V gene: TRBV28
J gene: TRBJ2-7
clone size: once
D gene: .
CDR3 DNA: TGTGCCAGCAGTTTCGGGACTCACTCCTACGAGCAGTACTTC
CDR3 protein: CASSFGTHSYEQYF

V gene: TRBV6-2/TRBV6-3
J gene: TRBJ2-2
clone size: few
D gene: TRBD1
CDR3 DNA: TGTGCCAGCAGTTTACAGGGGGCGAGCGGGGAGCTGTTTTTT
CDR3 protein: CASSLQGASGELFF

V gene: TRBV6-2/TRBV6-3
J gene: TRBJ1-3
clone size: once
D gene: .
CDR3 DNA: TGTGCCAGCAGTTACCAAAGGGGCGACCCTGGAAACACCATATATTTT
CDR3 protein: CASSYQRGDPGNTIYF